This T cell receptor beta chain emerged from a study of blood T cells in healthy people across ages. This clonotype was counted only a few times. A second PCR of 7 to 11 cycles used a sample-barcoded 5' primer and a J-beta primer mix. TCRdb redid the calling of the 5' RACE reads with MiXCR, one entry per CDR3 protein. The data contain around 800,000 distinct CDR3 sequences, around 45% of them seen just once; the ten biggest clones take up roughly 18%. Sample: blood. The sequence came from a man aged 55-75 years in good health.

The CDR3 DNA is TGTGCCAGCAGTGAATCGGGGTCAGCGGGGGTCCACGAGCAGTACTTC. Protein product: CASSESGSAGVHEQYF. The chain carries TRBV2 and TRBJ2-7, with 8 bases identical to TRBD2. This CDR3 is built from 16 residues. CDR1 is SNHLY, CDR2 FYNNEI, per germline. With V trimmed by 2 bases and J by 5 bases, 11 bases remained unmatched.